The 26 T cell receptor beta chains presented below share a single source sample, sequenced in a study of beta chain features in type 1 diabetes listed by TCRdb under 2018. Library construction relied on the immunoSEQ multiplex PCR assay. All of the isolated RNA was reverse transcribed with the High Capacity cDNA Reverse Transcription Kit, so expressed TCRB transcripts were sequenced. Drawn from immuneACCESS, this table holds only the in-frame rearrangements with V and J called that TCRdb kept. Clones are partly lost; checked studies trace under half to an unresolved V gene and leave the rest unexplained. Within this sample are approximately 250,000 clones, with 13% to 15% of them counted one time only. The ten largest clones add up to 0.025% to 0.03% of the sample. The specimen was naive CD4+ T cells from blood. The cell subset or site label for this specimen denotes: true naive CD4+ T cells. Receptors originate from a woman between 40 and 55 years old in good health.

This chain links TRBV9 with TRBJ2-2, with D perhaps TRBD1 (6 bases). There are 16 residues in the CDR3. Germline CDR1 reads SGDLS; CDR2 reads YYNGEE. Trimming pared 2 bases from V and 5 bases from J, leaving 16 bases between. CDR3 coding DNA: TGTGCCAGCAGCGTCCGTGAGGGGGTTGGGACCGGGGAGCTGTTTTTT. Translated, it gives CASSVREGVGTGELFF.

The chain carries TRBV18 and TRBJ2-3, with TRBD1 identical over 11 bases. The junction had 5 bases not matched to a gene; V was cut back by 3 bases and J by 3 bases. This CDR3 has 16 amino acids. Germline CDR1 is KGHSH and CDR2 is LQKENI. The CDR3 sequence: CASSPGTGGSTDTQYF. The DNA of the CDR3 is TGTGCCAGCTCACCCGGGACAGGGGGTAGTACAGATACGCAGTATTTT.

J is TRBJ1-4 and V is TRBV5-1; a possible D gene is TRBD1 (6 bases). The CDR3 length is 15 residues. Trimming pared 4 bases from V and 3 bases from J, leaving 13 bases between. Per the germline V gene, CDR1 is SGHRS and CDR2 is YFSETQ. The CDR3, as DNA: TGCGCCAGCAGCGGAGCAACAGGGTCTAATGAAAAACTGTTTTTT. This encodes CASSGATGSNEKLFF.

This clone was found a few times. The chain carries TRBV2 and TRBJ2-3; possibly TRBD2 for D (6 bases). The CDR3 spans 14 residues. Trimming pared 7 bases from V and 1 base from J, leaving 12 bases between. Germline CDR1 is SNHLY and CDR2 is FYNNEI. The DNA for the CDR3 is TGTGCCAGCACAGGGCGGGGCCGCACAGATACGCAGTATTTT. As protein: CASTGRGRTDTQYF.

This chain links TRBV18 with TRBJ1-6, with unresolved D. Germline V lookup: CDR1 KGHSH, CDR2 LQKENI. The CDR3 consists of 15 residues. Trimming cost V 2 bases and J 5 bases, with 10 bases left between them. CDR3 sequence: CASSPGQQDNSPLHF. CDR3 coding DNA: TGTGCCAGCTCACCAGGTCAGCAGGATAATTCACCCCTCCACTTT. The full variable domain, rest sourced from reference TRBV18 and TRBJ1-6, is NAGVMQNPRHLVRRRGQEARLRCSPMKGHSHVYWYRQLPEEGLKFMVYLQKENIIDESGMPKERFSAEFPKEGPSILRIQQVVRGDSAAYFCASSPGQQDNSPLHFGNGTRLTVT.

The chain combines TRBV15 with TRBJ1-5; no clear D. V lost 0 bases and J 10 bases, leaving 13 bases between the germline ends. There are 14 residues in the CDR3. The germline V gene has CDR1 LNHNV and CDR2 YYDKDF (reference sequence). The CDR3 loop reads CATSREVGGGPQHF. DNA of the CDR3: TGTGCCACCAGCAGAGAAGTCGGTGGTGGTCCCCAGCATTTT.

V and J are TRBV5-1 and TRBJ2-1, with D unresolved. Germline V CDR1 and CDR2: SGHRS, YFSETQ. Between the trimmed V and J ends, which lost 4 bases and 0 bases, there was a span of 8 bases. The CDR3 has 14 residues. As DNA, the CDR3 is TGCGCCAGCAGCATCGTAGTCTCCTACAATGAGCAGTTCTTC. Its protein is CASSIVVSYNEQFF.

The rearrangement joins TRBV5-6 to TRBJ1-2; D is ambiguous. Per germline, CDR1 SGHDT and CDR2 YYEEEE. CDR3 size: 14 residues. V was pared by 4 bases and J by 3 bases, with 13 bases between. CDR3 protein: CASSGEPAYYGYTF. The DNA of the CDR3 is TGTGCCAGCAGCGGAGAGCCGGCTTACTATGGCTACACCTTC.

V is TRBV5-1 and J is TRBJ2-3, with D uncertain. Trimming took off 6 bases at V and 4 bases at J, with 15 bases between the two ends. Per the germline V gene, CDR1 is SGHRS and CDR2 is YFSETQ. The CDR3 runs to 14 residues. The CDR3 sequence: CASTLTPGSDTQYF. As DNA, the CDR3 is TGCGCCAGCACCTTAACACCCGGGTCAGATACGCAGTATTTT.

V gene TRBV5-6 combines with J gene TRBJ1-2; D might be TRBD1 (6 bases). V lost 4 bases and J lost 8, with 21 bases in between. CDR3 size: 15 residues. Germline V lookup: CDR1 SGHDT, CDR2 YYEEEE. CDR3 in DNA: TGTGCCAGCAGCCTGGGACACCCGAATGATGGGGGCTACACCTTC. Its translation is CASSLGHPNDGGYTF.

There are a few counts of this clone. The chain combines TRBV29-1 with TRBJ2-7; TRBD2 might be the D (5 bases). Germline values: CDR1 SQVTM, CDR2 ANQGSEA. The CDR3 loop spans 11 amino acids. Deletions cut 7 bases from V and 2 bases from J, with 9 bases between. This chain's CDR3 is CSAGETYEQYF. DNA for the CDR3: TGCAGCGCCGGGGAGACCTACGAGCAGTACTTC.

A few counts support this clone. The V call is TRBV4-3, the J call TRBJ2-2; TRBD2 matches 8 bases. The CDR3 is 15 residues long. Germline V gene sequence: CDR1 LGHNA, CDR2 YSLEER. J was trimmed by 7 bases and V by 3 bases; bases with no gene match: 7. As DNA, the CDR3 is TGCGCCAGCAGCCAGCGGGCGGGGGGACGCGGGGAGCTGTTTTTT. It encodes CASSQRAGGRGELFF.

A few counts support this clone. This rearrangement joins TRBV7-9 to TRBJ2-1; the D gene is possibly TRBD2 (6 bases). V lost 8 bases and J 8 bases, leaving 13 bases between the germline ends. The CDR3 has 12 residues. Germline V lookup: CDR1 SEHNR, CDR2 FQNEAQ (reference sequence). The CDR3 DNA is TGTGCCAGCGGCGGGACCCAATATGAGCAGTTCTTC. Its protein product is CASGGTQYEQFF. Full variable domain (outside the CDR3, taken from reference TRBV7-9 and TRBJ2-1): DTGVSQNPRHKITKRGQNVTFRCDPISEHNRLYWYRQTLGQGPEFLTYFQNEAQLEKSRLLSDRFSAERPKGSFSTLEIQRTEQGDSAMYLCASGGTQYEQFFGPGTRLTVL.

This chain links TRBV6-5 with TRBJ1-1; D is uncertain. The CDR3 runs 13 residues. Per germline, CDR1 MNHEY and CDR2 SVGAGI. V lost 6 bases, J lost 0 bases, and 8 bases lay in between. The CDR3 loop is CASRATLNTEAFF. DNA for the CDR3: TGTGCCAGCAGAGCAACCTTGAACACTGAAGCTTTCTTT.

For the CDR3, the DNA is TGCGCCAGCAGCCCCTACGATACGCAGTATTTT. This encodes CASSPYDTQYF. This rearrangement joins TRBV10-2 to TRBJ2-3, with D hard to call. The CDR3 loop spans 11 amino acids. Deletions cut 6 bases from V and 6 bases from J, with 7 bases between. Germline V gives CDR1 WSHSY, CDR2 SAAADI.

This sequence joins TRBV13 and TRBJ2-7; D not certain. Trimming stripped 1 base from V and 4 bases from J, with 2 bases between. The CDR3 runs to 11 residues. Germline V gives CDR1 PRHDT, CDR2 FYEKMQ (reference sequence). CDR3 bases: TGTGCCAGCAGCTTAGCATACGAGCAGTACTTC. It yields the protein CASSLAYEQYF.

This chain links TRBV5-1 with TRBJ2-1; possibly TRBD2 for D (7 bases). This CDR3 has 14 amino acids. The germline V gene encodes CDR1 SGHRS and CDR2 YFSETQ. V was clipped by 4 bases and J by 9 bases, with 17 bases between them. CDR3: CASSPAGGPLEQFF. CDR3 nucleotide sequence: TGCGCCAGCAGCCCGGCCGGGGGGCCTCTTGAGCAGTTCTTC.

This clone has a handful of counts. The chain links TRBV2 to TRBJ1-1; 8 nucleotides agree with TRBD1. Trimming cost V 7 bases and J 4 bases; bases outside gene matches: 5. The CDR3 covers 13 residues. Germline V gene sequence: CDR1 SNHLY, CDR2 FYNNEI. CDR3 amino acids: CASIWDRPTEAFF. CDR3 bases: TGTGCCAGCATTTGGGACAGGCCCACTGAAGCTTTCTTT. Full variable domain (outside the CDR3, taken from reference TRBV2 and TRBJ1-1): EPEVTQTPSHQVTQMGQEVILRCVPISNHLYFYWYRQILGQKVEFLVSFYNNEISEKSEIFDDQFSVERPDGSNFTLKIRSTKLEDSAMYFCASIWDRPTEAFFGQGTRLTVV.

This clone has more than one count but fewer than ten. The chain joins TRBV6-6 to TRBJ1-1; D gene uncertain. V lost 6 bases, J lost 5 bases, and 7 bases lay in between. CDR1 and CDR2 (germline): MNHNY, SVGAGI (reference sequence). This CDR3 is built from 11 residues. The CDR3 loop reads CASSYPTEAFF. Written as DNA, the CDR3 is TGTGCCAGCAGCTACCCGACTGAAGCTTTCTTT.

This clone was counted a few times. Here the CDR3 reads CASSFGIQETQYF. The CDR3 nucleotides are TGTGCCAGCAGCTTCGGGATACAAGAGACCCAGTACTTC. This chain uses TRBV7-2 with TRBJ2-5, with D tentatively TRBD2 (5 bases). This CDR3 spans 13 amino acids. V lost 3 bases to trimming and J lost 2 bases, with 7 bases between them. Germline V gene lookup returns CDR1 SGHTA and CDR2 FQGNSA.

This clone was detected a few times. The chain uses TRBV4-1 and TRBJ1-6; tentative D call: TRBD1 (5 bases). Trimming took 3 bases from V and 8 from J, leaving 14 bases between them. CDR1 is MGHRA and CDR2 is YSYEKL in the germline V gene. The CDR3 has 15 residues. The CDR3 nucleotides are TGCGCCAGCAGCCAGGGGGGAAGAAGTGATTCACCCCTCCACTTT. Translation gives CASSQGGRSDSPLHF.

V usage is TRBV15 and J usage is TRBJ2-2; TRBD2 matches 7 bases. J gave up 4 bases and V 4 bases, and 12 bases lay outside the gene matches. In germline, CDR1 is LNHNV, CDR2 YYDKDF (reference sequence). This CDR3 spans 17 amino acids. CDR3 DNA sequence: TGTGCCACCAGCAACCCACCCGGGAGGTTGGTCACCGGGGAGCTGTTTTTT. This codes for CATSNPPGRLVTGELFF.

The chain is built from TRBV4-1 and TRBJ1-1, with 7 bases identical to TRBD1. The V and J ends lost 0 bases and 5 bases, in that order; junction bases with no gene match: 6. Germline-derived CDR1 and CDR2 are MGHRA and YSYEKL. The CDR3 is 15 amino acids. CDR3 amino acids: CASSQDRGGRTEAFF. The CDR3, as DNA: TGCGCCAGCAGCCAAGACCGAGGGGGCAGGACTGAAGCTTTCTTT.

This clone has only a few counts. V is TRBV7-2 and J is TRBJ2-5; 8 bases align to TRBD1. The CDR3 sequence is 15 residues long. Germline V CDR1 and CDR2: SGHTA, FQGNSA. V trimming: 1 base; J trimming: 4 bases; junction bases outside the gene matches: 5. The CDR3 is CASSLEATGAETQYF. The CDR3 DNA is TGTGCCAGCAGCTTAGAGGCGACAGGGGCAGAGACCCAGTACTTC. Complete variable domain (other parts from reference TRBV7-2 and TRBJ2-5): GAGVSQSPSNKVTEKGKDVELRCDPISGHTALYWYRQSLGQGLEFLIYFQGNSAPDKSGLPSDRFSAERTGGSVSTLTIQRTQQEDSAVYLCASSLEATGAETQYFGPGTRLLVL.

The chain employs TRBV6-5 and TRBJ1-2, with 7 bases lining up with TRBD1. Germline loops: CDR1 MNHEY, CDR2 SVGAGI. The trim removed 5 bases at V and 4 bases at J, leaving 7 bases unmatched. The CDR3 runs to 14 residues. This chain's CDR3 is CASSGEQGFYGYTF. CDR3 DNA: TGTGCCAGCAGTGGGGAACAGGGGTTCTATGGCTACACCTTC.

This clone was counted ten times or more. V is TRBV4-2 and J is TRBJ2-3; D is unresolved. Germline CDR1 and CDR2: LGHNA and YNFKEQ. The CDR3 loop spans 12 amino acids. Trimming took 4 bases from V and 6 from J, leaving 8 bases between them. The CDR3 coding sequence is TGTGCCAGCAGCCCCGCGGATGATACGCAGTATTTT. This encodes CASSPADDTQYF.